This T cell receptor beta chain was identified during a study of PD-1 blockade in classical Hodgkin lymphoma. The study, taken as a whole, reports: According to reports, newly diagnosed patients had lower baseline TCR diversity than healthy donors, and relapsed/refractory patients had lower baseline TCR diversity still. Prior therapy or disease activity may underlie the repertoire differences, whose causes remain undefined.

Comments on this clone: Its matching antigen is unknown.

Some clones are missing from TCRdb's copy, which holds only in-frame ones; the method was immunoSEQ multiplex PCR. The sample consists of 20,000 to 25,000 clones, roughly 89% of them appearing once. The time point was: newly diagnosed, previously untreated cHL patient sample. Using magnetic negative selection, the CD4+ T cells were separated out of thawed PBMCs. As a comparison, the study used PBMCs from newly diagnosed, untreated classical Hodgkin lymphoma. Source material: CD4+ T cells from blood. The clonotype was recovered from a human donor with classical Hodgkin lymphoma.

The DNA for the CDR3 is TGTGCCAGCAGTACGACAGGGGGGAAAAACATTCAGTACTTC. It encodes CASSTTGGKNIQYF. The chain recombines TRBV25-1 with TRBJ2-4; 9 nucleotides agree with TRBD1. The germline V gene has CDR1 MGHDK and CDR2 SYGVNS. The V and J ends lost 5 bases and 4 bases, in that order; junction bases with no gene match: 3. The CDR3 length is 14 residues.